This is a list of T cell receptor beta chains from one sample in a study of OX40 agonist ivuxolimab in advanced cancers. Assay used: immunoSEQ multiplex PCR; TCRdb lists only in-frame clones, some missing. The table lists fewer than 65,000 clones, roughly 86% of them singletons, with around 1% in the top ten. The sample was CD4+ or CD8+ T cells sorted from blood, taken in a trial of the OX40 agonist ivuxolimab. All receptors derive from an adult with an advanced solid tumor such as melanoma, head and neck, liver or kidney cancer. CDR3s include the opening cysteine and the closing phenylalanine or tryptophan. The D gene is left open where the match is weak. Size tells how often a clone was seen (once, few, many) or the class of an expanded clone, and some rows leave it out.

J	V	D	size	CDR3	DNA
TRBJ2-7	TRBV18	TRBD1	.	CASSPYDRDSSYEQYF	TGTGCCAGCTCACCCTATGATCGGGACAGTTCCTACGAGCAGTACTTC
TRBJ2-5	TRBV6-5	.	.	CASSYSARVREETQYF	TGTGCCAGCAGTTACTCAGCCAGGGTGAGAGAAGAGACCCAGTACTTC
TRBJ1-3	TRBV19	.	.	CASSIPQRQVASGNTIYF	TGTGCCAGTAGTATTCCGCAACGACAGGTAGCCTCTGGAAACACCATATATTTT
TRBJ1-2	TRBV28	.	few	CASSLYGLRLGYTF	TGTGCCAGCAGTTTATATGGGCTTAGGCTCGGCTACACCTTC
TRBJ2-3	TRBV2	.	.	CASKRSFTDTQYF	TGTGCCAGTAAACGGTCTTTCACAGATACGCAGTATTTT
TRBJ2-1	TRBV28	.	.	CASSLSGNYNEQFF	TGTGCCAGCAGTCTTAGCGGAAATTACAATGAGCAGTTCTTC
TRBJ1-2	TRBV5-6	TRBD1	.	CASSPYLTGGFGYTF	TGTGCCAGCAGCCCATACTTGACAGGGGGCTTTGGCTACACCTTC
TRBJ2-1	TRBV15	.	.	CATSREPGWNEQFF	TGTGCCACCAGCAGAGAGCCTGGTTGGAATGAGCAGTTCTTC
TRBJ2-1	TRBV7-2	.	.	CASSFQLGYGRRNEQFF	TGTGCCAGCAGTTTCCAACTGGGGTACGGGAGAAGGAATGAGCAGTTCTTC
TRBJ2-1	TRBV4-3	.	.	CASSQDVNLRGNEQFF	TGCGCCAGCAGCCAAGATGTCAACCTCCGCGGGAATGAGCAGTTCTTC
TRBJ2-7	TRBV15	TRBD1	.	CATSYGDRGREQYF	TGTGCCACCAGCTACGGGGACAGGGGGCGCGAGCAGTACTTC
TRBJ2-1	TRBV19	.	.	CASQGYNEQFF	TGTGCCAGCCAGGGTTACAATGAGCAGTTCTTC
TRBJ2-7	TRBV11-2	TRBD2	.	CASSLGLAGIYEQYF	TGTGCCAGCAGCTTAGGACTAGCGGGGATCTACGAGCAGTACTTC
TRBJ1-2	TRBV28	TRBD1	.	CASTDIVTGGRSYTF	TGTGCCAGCACCGATATAGTGACAGGGGGCAGAAGCTACACCTTC
TRBJ1-4	TRBV30	.	.	CAFRAGPANEKLFF	TGTGCCTTTAGGGCAGGACCAGCTAATGAAAAACTGTTTTTT
TRBJ2-7	TRBV11-3	TRBD1	.	CASSLHRGSYEQYF	TGTGCCAGCAGCTTACACAGGGGATCCTACGAGCAGTACTTC
TRBJ1-2	TRBV25-1	.	.	CASSGRYRAGSYTF	TGTGCCAGCAGTGGCCGATATCGGGCCGGGAGCTACACCTTC
TRBJ1-5	TRBV30	.	few	CAWSGRDQPQHF	TGTGCCTGGTCAGGTCGGGATCAGCCCCAGCATTTT
TRBJ1-5	TRBV6-1	.	.	CASSEQGMGNQPQHF	TGTGCCAGCAGTGAACAGGGAATGGGCAATCAGCCCCAGCATTTT
TRBJ2-2	TRBV4-3	TRBD2	.	CASSQEPLAENTGELFF	TGCGCCAGCAGCCAAGAGCCCCTAGCGGAAAACACCGGGGAGCTGTTTTTT
TRBJ2-7	TRBV27	TRBD1	once	CASSFQGSGGGQYF	TGTGCCAGCAGTTTCCAGGGTTCAGGGGGCGGGCAGTACTTC
TRBJ2-5	TRBV7-2	.	.	CASNIPGGLGTQYF	TGTGCCAGCAACATACCCGGGGGGCTGGGGACCCAGTACTTC
TRBJ1-5	TRBV28	.	.	CASSLSGLGNQPQHF	TGTGCCAGCAGTTTATCAGGGCTTGGGAATCAGCCCCAGCATTTT
TRBJ1-4	TRBV30	TRBD1	.	CAWSRDREREKLFF	TGTGCCTGGAGTCGTGACAGGGAGAGGGAAAAACTGTTTTTT
TRBJ2-4	TRBV30	.	.	CAWSPFESNIQYF	TGTGCCTGGAGTCCGTTTGAATCAAACATTCAGTACTTC
TRBJ2-7	TRBV28	TRBD2	.	CASSLWYGLAGDSSYEQYF	TGTGCCAGCAGTTTATGGTACGGACTAGCGGGAGATAGTTCCTACGAGCAGTACTTC
TRBJ2-7	TRBV18	.	.	CASSRAADLSYEQYF	TGTGCCAGCTCACGAGCGGCGGACCTCTCCTACGAGCAGTACTTC
TRBJ2-7	TRBV7-6	.	.	CASSSPGRSSYEQYF	TGTGCCAGCAGCTCGCCGGGACGGAGCTCCTACGAGCAGTACTTC
TRBJ2-3	TRBV19	TRBD2	.	CAPSLAGGPWDTQYF	TGTGCCCCATCCCTAGCGGGAGGGCCCTGGGATACGCAGTATTTT
TRBJ2-3	TRBV21-1	.	.	CASSKALRGKCTDTQYF	TGTGCCAGCAGCAAAGCGCTCCGGGGAAAGTGCACAGATACGCAGTATTTT
TRBJ1-2	TRBV29-1	.	.	CSVGSGPNGYTF	TGCAGCGTTGGTTCGGGGCCCAATGGCTACACCTTC
TRBJ2-7	TRBV28	.	.	CASRGGGGYSYEQYF	TGTGCCAGCAGAGGAGGAGGGGGCTATTCCTACGAGCAGTACTTC